These 32 T cell receptor beta chains were sequenced from one sample in a study of T cell responses to AZD1222 COVID-19 vaccine. Measured with immunoSEQ multiplex PCR; TCRdb has only the in-frame clones, and not every one. Of under 120,000 clones listed, around nine tenths are singletons. This sample comprised peripheral blood, obtained 28 days after the second AZD1222 dose. All receptors derive from an adult who received the AZD1222 COVID-19 vaccine.

The V and J genes are TRBV18 and TRBJ1-2; TRBD1 aligns across 7 bases. This CDR3 is built from 15 residues. Germline assignment: CDR1 KGHSH and CDR2 LQKENI. With 5 bases clipped from V and 3 bases from J, the junction kept 9 bases outside the gene matches. The CDR3 DNA reads as TGTGCCAGCTCAAAAACAGGGGAAGGGGACTATGGCTACACCTTC. Amino acid sequence: CASSKTGEGDYGYTF.

V gene TRBV28 combines with J gene TRBJ1-5, with D possibly TRBD1 on 5 matching bases. Germline V gene data show CDR1 as MDHEN and CDR2 as SYDVKM. The CDR3 has 12 residues. V was cut by 5 bases and J by 9 bases, with 11 bases left in between. The CDR3 bases are TGTGCCAGCAGTGCAGGGTCGGTGCCCCAGCATTTT. Translating it yields CASSAGSVPQHF. The full variable domain, in which reference TRBV28 and TRBJ1-5 provide the parts outside the CDR3, is DVKVTQSSRYLVKRTGEKVFLECVQDMDHENMFWYRQDPGLGLRLIYFSYDVKMKEKGDIPEGYSVSREKKERFSLILESASTNQTSMYLCASSAGSVPQHFGDGTRLSIL.

The rearrangement uses TRBV2 and TRBJ1-3; no clear D gene. The length of the CDR3 is 13 residues. Germline CDR1 SNHLY, CDR2 FYNNEI. Trimming removed 6 bases at V and 7 bases at J, with 13 bases between. This chain's CDR3 is CASSSQLRNTIYF. The CDR3 region has the DNA TGTGCCAGCAGCTCGCAGTTGCGGAACACCATATATTTT.

The rearrangement links TRBV30 to TRBJ1-3, with 7 bases identical to TRBD1. CDR1 is GTSNPN, CDR2 SVGIG, per germline (reference sequence). CDR3 length: 17 residues. The V and J ends lost 4 bases and 0 bases, in that order; junction bases with no gene match: 12. The chain's CDR3 is CAWMDWDRRSSGNTIYF. In DNA form, the CDR3 reads TGTGCCTGGATGGATTGGGACAGACGGAGCTCTGGAAACACCATATATTTT.

V and J are TRBV5-3 and TRBJ2-1; D is ambiguous. TRBV5-3 is known as an ORF, though its function is uncertain. CDR3 length equals 12 residues. V was pared by 0 bases and J by 8 bases, with 6 bases between. The chain's CDR3 is CARSLETHEQFF. CDR3 bases: TGTGCCAGAAGCTTGGAAACCCATGAGCAGTTCTTC.

This clone occurred a few times. The chain combines TRBV28 with TRBJ1-5; no clear D. The CDR3 extends over 14 amino acids. V was pared by 1 base and J by 3 bases, with 7 bases between. Germline CDR1 reads MDHEN; CDR2 reads SYDVKM. The CDR3 here is CASSLYGFNQPQHF. As DNA, the CDR3 is TGTGCCAGCAGTTTATACGGATTCAATCAGCCCCAGCATTTT.

The chain has TRBV30 and TRBJ1-1, with D unresolved. The CDR3 runs 12 residues. Germline values: CDR1 GTSNPN, CDR2 SVGIG (reference sequence). V was clipped by 5 bases and J by 1 base, with 8 bases between them. The CDR3 sequence: CAWGIQNTEAFF. The CDR3 nucleotides read TGTGCCTGGGGCATACAGAACACTGAAGCTTTCTTT.

The rearrangement uses TRBV7-2 and TRBJ2-1; 10 positions agree with TRBD1. The V segment lost 1 base and the J segment 8 bases; nucleotides outside the gene matches: 2. The germline V gene encodes CDR1 SGHTA and CDR2 FQGNSA. The CDR3 length is 14 residues. The CDR3 DNA follows: TGTGCCAGCAGCTTAGTGGGGACAGGGGATGAGCAGTTCTTC. Encoded protein: CASSLVGTGDEQFF.

The genes are TRBV13 and TRBJ1-1; D gene ambiguous. V was pared by 0 bases and J by 0 bases, with 8 bases between. This CDR3 has 15 residues. Germline V lookup: CDR1 PRHDT, CDR2 FYEKMQ (reference sequence). The CDR3 sequence is CASSLGQPMNTEAFF. CDR3 bases: TGTGCCAGCAGCTTAGGCCAGCCAATGAACACTGAAGCTTTCTTT.

The gene calls are TRBV23-1 and TRBJ1-5; D uncertain. TRBV23-1 carries the ORF label, with uncertain function. The CDR3 consists of 14 residues. V lost 7 bases and J lost 2, with 12 bases in between. The CDR3 DNA sequence: TGCGCCAGCATTCCGTTGGGTGGCAATCAGCCCCAGCATTTT. It is translated as CASIPLGGNQPQHF.

In this sample, this clone turned up once. The rearrangement joins TRBV12-3 or TRBV12-4 to TRBJ2-3; TRBD2 aligns across 7 bases. This CDR3 is built from 12 residues. J gave up 13 bases and V 6 bases, and 10 bases lay outside the gene matches. Written as DNA, the CDR3 is TGTGCCAGCAGCCTAGGGGCTAGCGGAAAGTATTTT. It encodes CASSLGASGKYF.

The rearrangement uses TRBV10-2 and TRBJ2-2; TRBD1 is a possible D gene (5 bases). CDR1 and CDR2 from the germline V gene are WSHSY and SAAADI. The CDR3 covers 17 residues. V was cut by 3 bases and J by 2 bases, with 16 bases left in between. Here the CDR3 DNA reads TGCGCCAGCAGTGATGCCGGGTTCCAGGGAAACACCGGGGAGCTGTTTTTT. Residues: CASSDAGFQGNTGELFF.

The chain links TRBV5-4 to TRBJ1-2; 8 bases line up with TRBD1. CDR3 length: 13 amino acids. Losses at the gene ends were 4 bases for V and 8 bases for J; bases not matched to a gene: 7. Per the germline V gene, CDR1 is SGHNT and CDR2 is YYREEE (reference sequence). DNA of the CDR3: TGTGCCAGCAGCCCGGGACAGGAGGGGGGCTACACCTTC. It translates to CASSPGQEGGYTF.

The chain has TRBV9 and TRBJ2-1; D remains unclear. The CDR3 runs 15 residues. V lost 0 bases to trimming and J lost 7 bases, with 14 bases between them. The V gene's germline CDR1 is SGDLS and CDR2 YYNGEE. The CDR3 sequence is CASSVEVSPANEQFF. CDR3 nucleotide sequence: TGTGCCAGCAGCGTAGAAGTGTCACCGGCGAATGAGCAGTTCTTC.

The V call is TRBV2, the J call TRBJ2-2; TRBD2 matches 10 bases. Looked up from germline, CDR1 is SNHLY and CDR2 is FYNNEI. This CDR3 is built from 15 residues. V lost 7 bases and J lost 0; bases outside the gene matches: 2. CDR3 coding DNA: TGTGCCAGCACTGGACTAGCGGCGAACACCGGGGAGCTGTTTTTT. Protein: CASTGLAANTGELFF.

The V call is TRBV10-3, the J call TRBJ2-7; a weak D match, TRBD2 (6 bases). Germline V lookup: CDR1 ENHRY, CDR2 SYGVKD. The V and J ends lost 4 bases and 3 bases respectively, with 16 bases between them. The CDR3 is 15 amino acids. Here the CDR3 reads CAISGGDGALYEQYF. DNA of the CDR3: TGTGCCATCAGTGGGGGGGACGGAGCACTCTACGAGCAGTACTTC.

V usage is TRBV5-4 and J usage is TRBJ1-2; D not certain. Trimming stripped 9 bases from V and 4 bases from J, with 16 bases between. This CDR3 region has 13 residues. CDR1 and CDR2 (germline): SGHNT, YYREEE (reference sequence). CDR3 nucleotides: TGTGCCACAAAAGAGCTCTCCGGCTATGGCTACACCTTC. Protein sequence: CATKELSGYGYTF.

The V and J genes are TRBV11-2 and TRBJ1-6; D not resolved. V lost 1 base and J 9 bases, leaving 7 bases between the germline ends. In germline, CDR1 is SGHAT, CDR2 FQNNGV. This CDR3 region has 13 residues. Here the CDR3 DNA reads TGTGCCAGCAGCTTAGTAGGCGTTTCACCCCTCCACTTT. This encodes CASSLVGVSPLHF.

The chain employs TRBV24-1 and TRBJ2-7, with 8 bases that match TRBD1. Germline values: CDR1 KGHDR, CDR2 SFDVKD. V lost 6 bases and J lost 0; bases outside the gene matches: 6. CDR3 length: 15 residues. The CDR3 loop reads CATSPTGADSYEQYF. CDR3 in DNA: TGTGCCACCAGTCCGACAGGGGCAGACTCCTACGAGCAGTACTTC.

The DNA for the CDR3 is TGTGCCAGCAAGACCGGGCCCGGACCTACTGAGCAGTTCTTC. Protein sequence: CASKTGPGPTEQFF. The chain links TRBV27 to TRBJ2-1, with unresolved D. CDR1 and CDR2 from the germline V gene are MNHEY and SMNVEV (reference sequence). The CDR3 loop spans 14 amino acids. The V end was cut by 7 bases, the J end by 9 bases, with 19 bases between.

The V and J genes are TRBV11-2 and TRBJ2-2, with D perhaps matching TRBD2 (5 bases). Germline values: CDR1 SGHAT, CDR2 FQNNGV. Trimming cost V 3 bases and J 7 bases, with 6 bases left between them. The CDR3 sequence is 12 residues long. The CDR3 DNA is TGTGCCAGCAGCTTGGACTTCGGGGAGCTGTTTTTT. As protein: CASSLDFGELFF. The whole variable domain, remainder taken from reference TRBV11-2 and TRBJ2-2, is EAGVAQSPRYKIIEKRQSVAFWCNPISGHATLYWYQQILGQGPKLLIQFQNNGVVDDSQLPKDRFSAERLKGVDSTLKIQPAKLEDSAVYLCASSLDFGELFFGEGSRLTVL.

This chain uses TRBV28 with TRBJ1-6; TRBD1 matches at 8 bases. The CDR3 covers 16 residues. Germline trimming cut 4 bases from V and 6 bases from J; bases unmatched to any gene: 8. CDR1 and CDR2 (germline): MDHEN, SYDVKM. CDR3 region: CASSSPTGDPNSPLHF. In DNA, the CDR3 is TGTGCCAGCAGTTCCCCGACAGGGGACCCTAATTCACCCCTCCACTTT.

The chain combines TRBV6-1 with TRBJ1-4; 10 bases align to TRBD1. CDR3 length: 18 amino acids. With 2 bases clipped from V and 7 bases from J, the junction kept 13 bases outside the gene matches. Per the germline V gene, CDR1 is MNHNS and CDR2 is SASEGT. As DNA, the CDR3 is TGTGCCAGCAGTGAATCTCCCGGGGGGGACAGGGGACGTGAAAAACTGTTTTTT. This encodes CASSESPGGDRGREKLFF.

The chain carries TRBV7-2 and TRBJ1-1; the D is unclear. Germline lookup yields CDR1 SGHTA and CDR2 FQGNSA. Deletions cut 5 bases from V and 0 bases from J, with 13 bases between. CDR3 length: 15 amino acids. The chain's CDR3 is CASSATPQMNTEAFF. CDR3 bases: TGTGCCAGCAGCGCCACGCCTCAAATGAACACTGAAGCTTTCTTT. Combining the CDR3 with reference TRBV7-2 and TRBJ1-1 gives the whole variable domain GAGVSQSPSNKVTEKGKDVELRCDPISGHTALYWYRQSLGQGLEFLIYFQGNSAPDKSGLPSDRFSAERTGGSVSTLTIQRTQQEDSAVYLCASSATPQMNTEAFFGQGTRLTVV.

The genes are TRBV7-2 and TRBJ1-1, with 7 bases fitting TRBD1. The CDR3 is 15 amino acids. Looked up from germline, CDR1 is SGHTA and CDR2 is FQGNSA. V was pared by 0 bases and J by 3 bases, with 4 bases of the junction left unmatched. In DNA form, the CDR3 reads TGTGCCAGCAGCTTAGCGAGCAGGGGGGACACTGAAGCTTTCTTT. Protein: CASSLASRGDTEAFF.

This chain connects TRBV5-4 to TRBJ2-5; possibly TRBD2 for D (6 bases). Germline V lookup: CDR1 SGHNT, CDR2 YYREEE (reference sequence). Between the trimmed V and J ends, which lost 1 base and 2 bases, there was a span of 9 bases. The CDR3 has 14 residues. Here the CDR3 reads CASSLYSGQETQYF. The DNA of the CDR3 is TGTGCCAGCAGCTTGTATAGCGGACAAGAGACCCAGTACTTC.

The rearrangement links TRBV7-2 to TRBJ1-5, with D hard to call. The CDR3 runs to 16 residues. V shed 1 base and J shed 7 bases, with 17 bases lying between them. Per the germline V gene, CDR1 is SGHTA and CDR2 is FQGNSA. In nucleotides, the CDR3 is TGTGCCAGCAGCTTAGAAGGTCAGAGGGAGGAACAGCCCCAGCATTTT. Its protein product is CASSLEGQREEQPQHF.

This sequence joins TRBV12-3 or TRBV12-4 and TRBJ1-2; the D is unclear. The CDR3 totals 12 residues. V dropped 3 bases and J dropped 5 bases, with 7 bases sitting between them. This CDR3 is CASSLRQYGYTF. The CDR3, as DNA: TGTGCCAGCAGTTTGAGGCAGTATGGCTACACCTTC.

The rearrangement joins TRBV7-8 to TRBJ1-5; tentatively, D is TRBD1 (5 bases). CDR3 length: 16 amino acids. The V and J ends lost 2 bases and 0 bases respectively, with 11 bases between them. From germline, CDR1 is SGHVS and CDR2 FQNEAQ. The CDR3 sequence: CASSLRATDSNQPQHF. CDR3 sequence (DNA): TGTGCCAGCAGCTTACGTGCGACAGATAGCAATCAGCCCCAGCATTTT.

V usage is TRBV19 and J usage is TRBJ1-5; D may be TRBD1 (6 bases). V lost 9 bases and J 3 bases, leaving 12 bases between the germline ends. Germline CDR1 and CDR2: LNHDA and SQIVND (reference sequence). This CDR3 is built from 13 residues. CDR3 coding DNA: TGTGCCAGCGAGGGACACGTCAATCAGCCCCAGCATTTT. Its translation: CASEGHVNQPQHF.

The genes are TRBV30 and TRBJ2-1; TRBD2 aligns across 7 bases. V trimming: 4 bases; J trimming: 0 bases; junction bases outside the gene matches: 12. This CDR3 spans 17 amino acids. The germline gives CDR1 GTSNPN, CDR2 SVGIG (reference sequence). The CDR3, as DNA: TGTGCCTGGATGCCTGGGGAGGGGTTAGTCTCCTACAATGAGCAGTTCTTC. Protein product: CAWMPGEGLVSYNEQFF.

V is TRBV6-1 and J is TRBJ2-7; D uncertain. The germline CDR1 and CDR2 sequences are MNHNS and SASEGT. The CDR3 spans 14 residues. The V end lost 1 base, the J end lost 6 bases, and 13 bases lay between the germline ends. CDR3: CASSEETALGEQYF. Written as DNA, the CDR3 is TGTGCCAGCAGTGAAGAAACGGCCCTAGGCGAGCAGTACTTC.